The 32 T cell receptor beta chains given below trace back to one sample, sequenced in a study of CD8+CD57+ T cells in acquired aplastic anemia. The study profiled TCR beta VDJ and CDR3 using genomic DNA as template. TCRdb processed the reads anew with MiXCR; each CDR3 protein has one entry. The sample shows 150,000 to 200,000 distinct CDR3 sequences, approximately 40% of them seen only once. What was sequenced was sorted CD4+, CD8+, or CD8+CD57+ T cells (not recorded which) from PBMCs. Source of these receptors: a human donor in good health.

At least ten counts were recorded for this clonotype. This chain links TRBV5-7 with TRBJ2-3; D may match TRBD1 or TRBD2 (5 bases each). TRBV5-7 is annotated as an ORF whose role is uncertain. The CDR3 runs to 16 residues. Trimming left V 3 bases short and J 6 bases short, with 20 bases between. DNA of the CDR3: TGTGCCAGCAGCTGTAACCCGGGACCCTGGACGGATACGCAGTATTTT. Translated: CASSCNPGPWTDTQYF.

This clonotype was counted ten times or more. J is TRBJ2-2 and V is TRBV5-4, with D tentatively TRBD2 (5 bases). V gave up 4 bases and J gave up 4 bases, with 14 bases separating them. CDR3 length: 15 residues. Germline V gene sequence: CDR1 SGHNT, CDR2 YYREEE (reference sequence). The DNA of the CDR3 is TGTGCCAGCAGCAACGGGGAGTCCTCCACCGGGGAGCTGTTTTTT. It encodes CASSNGESSTGELFF.

The CDR3 here is CASSLYPTAGSGNTIYF. The DNA of the CDR3 is TGCGCCAGCAGCTTGTACCCGACAGCCGGCTCTGGAAACACCATATATTTT. This sequence joins TRBV5-1 and TRBJ1-3; possible D gene TRBD1, 5 bases. The CDR3 runs 17 residues. V was trimmed by 1 base and J by 0 bases, leaving 14 bases between them. CDR1 is SGHRS, CDR2 YFSETQ, per germline. The full variable domain, its missing parts supplied by reference TRBV5-1 and TRBJ1-3, is KAGVTQTPRYLIKTRGQQVTLSCSPISGHRSVSWYQQTPGQGLQFLFEYFSETQRNKGNFPGRFSGRQFSNSRSEMNVSTLELGDSALYLCASSLYPTAGSGNTIYFGEGSWLTVV.

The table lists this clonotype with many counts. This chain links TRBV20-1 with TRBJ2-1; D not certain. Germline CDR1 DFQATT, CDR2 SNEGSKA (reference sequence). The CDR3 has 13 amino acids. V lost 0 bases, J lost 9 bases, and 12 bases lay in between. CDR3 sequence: CSARDREVFEQFF. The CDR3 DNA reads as TGCAGTGCTAGAGATAGGGAAGTCTTTGAGCAGTTCTTC.

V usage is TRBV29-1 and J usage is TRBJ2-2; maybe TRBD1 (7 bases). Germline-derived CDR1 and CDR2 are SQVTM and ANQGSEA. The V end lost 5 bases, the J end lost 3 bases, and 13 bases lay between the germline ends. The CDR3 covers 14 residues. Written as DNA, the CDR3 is TGCAGCGTTTCCAGGGGGGTTGACACCGGGGAGCTGTTTTTT. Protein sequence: CSVSRGVDTGELFF.

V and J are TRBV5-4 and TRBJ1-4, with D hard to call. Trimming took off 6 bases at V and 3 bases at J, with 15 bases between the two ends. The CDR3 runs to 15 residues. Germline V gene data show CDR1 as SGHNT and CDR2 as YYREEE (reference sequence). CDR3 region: CASTKALGSNEKLFF. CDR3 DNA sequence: TGTGCCAGCACCAAGGCCCTCGGGTCTAATGAAAAACTGTTTTTT.

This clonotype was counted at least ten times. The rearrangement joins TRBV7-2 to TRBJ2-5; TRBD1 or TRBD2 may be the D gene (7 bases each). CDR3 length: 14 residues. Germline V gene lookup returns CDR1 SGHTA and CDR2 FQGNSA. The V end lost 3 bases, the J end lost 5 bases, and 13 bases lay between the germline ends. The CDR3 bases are TGTGCCAGCAGCTTTCAGGGGGGGCTCGAGACCCAGTACTTC. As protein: CASSFQGGLETQYF.

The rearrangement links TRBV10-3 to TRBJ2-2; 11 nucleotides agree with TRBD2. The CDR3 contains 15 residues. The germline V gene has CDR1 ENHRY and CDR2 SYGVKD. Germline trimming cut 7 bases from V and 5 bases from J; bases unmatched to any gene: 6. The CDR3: CAIKPGLAVTGELFF. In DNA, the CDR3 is TGTGCCATCAAACCGGGACTAGCGGTTACCGGGGAGCTGTTTTTT.

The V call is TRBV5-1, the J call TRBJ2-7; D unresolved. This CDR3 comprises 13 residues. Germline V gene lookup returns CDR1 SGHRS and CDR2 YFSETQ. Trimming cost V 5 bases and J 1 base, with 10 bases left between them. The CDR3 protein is CASSLDGSYEQYF. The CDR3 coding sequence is TGCGCCAGCAGTCTAGACGGATCCTACGAGCAGTACTTC.

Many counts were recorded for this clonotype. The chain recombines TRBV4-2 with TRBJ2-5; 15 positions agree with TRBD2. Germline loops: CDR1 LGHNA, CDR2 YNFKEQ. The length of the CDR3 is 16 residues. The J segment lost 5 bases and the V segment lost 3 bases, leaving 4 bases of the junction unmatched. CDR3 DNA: TGTGCCAGCAGCCAGGGGACTAGCGGGGGGAGGGAGACCCAGTACTTC. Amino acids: CASSQGTSGGRETQYF.

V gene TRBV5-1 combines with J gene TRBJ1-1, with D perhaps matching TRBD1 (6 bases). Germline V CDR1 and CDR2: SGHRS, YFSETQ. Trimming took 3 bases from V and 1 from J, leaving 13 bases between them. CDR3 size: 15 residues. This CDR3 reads CASSYGTGTNTEAFF. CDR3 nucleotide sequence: TGCGCCAGCAGCTATGGCACAGGGACGAACACTGAAGCTTTCTTT.

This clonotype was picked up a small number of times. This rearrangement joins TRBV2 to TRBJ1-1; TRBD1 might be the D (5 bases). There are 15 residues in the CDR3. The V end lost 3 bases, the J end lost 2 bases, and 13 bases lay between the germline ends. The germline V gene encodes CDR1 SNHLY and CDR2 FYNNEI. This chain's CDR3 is CASSDGAALNTEAFF. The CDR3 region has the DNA TGTGCCAGCAGTGACGGGGCAGCCCTCAACACTGAAGCTTTCTTT. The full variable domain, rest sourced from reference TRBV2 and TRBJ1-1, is EPEVTQTPSHQVTQMGQEVILRCVPISNHLYFYWYRQILGQKVEFLVSFYNNEISEKSEIFDDQFSVERPDGSNFTLKIRSTKLEDSAMYFCASSDGAALNTEAFFGQGTRLTVV.

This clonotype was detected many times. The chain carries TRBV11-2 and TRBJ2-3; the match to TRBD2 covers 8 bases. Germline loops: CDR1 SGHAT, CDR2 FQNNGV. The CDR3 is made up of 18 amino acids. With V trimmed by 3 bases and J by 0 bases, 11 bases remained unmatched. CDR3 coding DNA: TGTGCCAGCAGCTTCGGGCCTAGCGGGTTCACTAGCACAGATACGCAGTATTTT. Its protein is CASSFGPSGFTSTDTQYF. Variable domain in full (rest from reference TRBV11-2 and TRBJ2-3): EAGVAQSPRYKIIEKRQSVAFWCNPISGHATLYWYQQILGQGPKLLIQFQNNGVVDDSQLPKDRFSAERLKGVDSTLKIQPAKLEDSAVYLCASSFGPSGFTSTDTQYFGPGTRLTVL.

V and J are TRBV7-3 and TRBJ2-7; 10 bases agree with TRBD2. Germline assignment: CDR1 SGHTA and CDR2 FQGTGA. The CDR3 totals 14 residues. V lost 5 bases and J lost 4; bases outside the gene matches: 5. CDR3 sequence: CASSASGSRYEQYF. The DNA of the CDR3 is TGTGCCAGCAGCGCTAGCGGGAGTAGGTACGAGCAGTACTTC.

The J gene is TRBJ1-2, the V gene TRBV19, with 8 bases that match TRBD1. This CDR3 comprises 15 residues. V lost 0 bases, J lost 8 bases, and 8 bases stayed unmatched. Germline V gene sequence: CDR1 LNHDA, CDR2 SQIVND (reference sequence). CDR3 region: CASSIDDRGRQGYTF. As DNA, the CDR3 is TGTGCCAGTAGTATAGATGACAGGGGACGTCAAGGCTACACCTTC.

CDR3: CATSPLPGLPGSQYF. For the CDR3, the DNA is TGTGCCACCAGCCCCCTCCCGGGACTCCCCGGGAGCCAGTACTTC. V is TRBV15 and J is TRBJ2-5; D possibly corresponds to TRBD2 (6 bases). CDR1 and CDR2 from the germline V gene are LNHNV and YYDKDF (reference sequence). Trimming removed 5 bases at V and 10 bases at J, with 23 bases between. The CDR3 length is 15 residues.

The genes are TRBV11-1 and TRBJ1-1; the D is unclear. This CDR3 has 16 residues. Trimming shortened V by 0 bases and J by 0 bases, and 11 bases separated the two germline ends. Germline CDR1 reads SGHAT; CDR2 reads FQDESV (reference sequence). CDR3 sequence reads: CASSLAQWRLNTEAFF. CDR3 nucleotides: TGTGCCAGCAGCTTAGCCCAATGGCGACTGAACACTGAAGCTTTCTTT.

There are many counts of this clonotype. This CDR3 reads CASKRLAGRSTGELFF. The CDR3 DNA follows: TGTGCCAGTAAACGACTAGCGGGGAGGAGCACCGGGGAGCTGTTTTTT. The V call is TRBV6-1, the J call TRBJ2-2; 11 bases agree with TRBD2. The CDR3 contains 16 residues. Trimming took 9 bases from V and 4 from J; bases not matched to a gene: 10. The germline V gene has CDR1 MNHNS and CDR2 SASEGT.

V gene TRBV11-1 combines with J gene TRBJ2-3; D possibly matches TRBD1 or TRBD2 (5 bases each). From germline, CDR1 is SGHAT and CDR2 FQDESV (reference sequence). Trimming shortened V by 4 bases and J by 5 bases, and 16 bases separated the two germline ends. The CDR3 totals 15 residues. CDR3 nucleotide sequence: TGTGCCAGCAGCTCGGCTTTAGGGACCGGAGATACGCAGTATTTT. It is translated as CASSSALGTGDTQYF.

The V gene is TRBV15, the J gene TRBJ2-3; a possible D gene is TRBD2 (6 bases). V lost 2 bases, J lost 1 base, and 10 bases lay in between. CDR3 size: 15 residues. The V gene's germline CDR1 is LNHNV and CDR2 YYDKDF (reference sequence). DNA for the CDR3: TGTGCCACCAGCAGAAACCCTAGCGGCACAGATACGCAGTATTTT. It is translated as CATSRNPSGTDTQYF.

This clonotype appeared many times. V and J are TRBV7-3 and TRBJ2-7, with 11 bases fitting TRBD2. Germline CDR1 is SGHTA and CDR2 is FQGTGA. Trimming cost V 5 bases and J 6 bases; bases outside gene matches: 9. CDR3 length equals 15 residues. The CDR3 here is CASSPGTSGMSEQYF. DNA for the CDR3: TGTGCCAGCAGCCCAGGGACTAGCGGCATGAGCGAGCAGTACTTC.

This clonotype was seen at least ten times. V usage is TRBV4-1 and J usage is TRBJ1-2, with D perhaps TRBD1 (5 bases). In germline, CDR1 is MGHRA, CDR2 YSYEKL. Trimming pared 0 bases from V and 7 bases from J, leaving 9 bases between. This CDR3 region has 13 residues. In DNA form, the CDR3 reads TGCGCCAGCAGCCAAGACAGGGTCTTTGGCTACACCTTC. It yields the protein CASSQDRVFGYTF.

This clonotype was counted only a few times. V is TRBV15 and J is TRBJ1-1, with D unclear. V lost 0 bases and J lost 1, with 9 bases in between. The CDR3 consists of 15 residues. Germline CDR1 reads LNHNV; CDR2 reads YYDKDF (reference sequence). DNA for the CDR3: TGTGCCACCAGCAGAGATCGGCGGGCGAACACTGAAGCTTTCTTT. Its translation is CATSRDRRANTEAFF.

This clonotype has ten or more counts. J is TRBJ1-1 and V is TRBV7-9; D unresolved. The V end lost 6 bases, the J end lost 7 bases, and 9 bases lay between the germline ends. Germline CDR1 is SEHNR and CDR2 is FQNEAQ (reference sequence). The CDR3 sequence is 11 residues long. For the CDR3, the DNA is TGTGCCAGCAGTTCTCCCTATGAAGCTTTCTTT. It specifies CASSSPYEAFF.

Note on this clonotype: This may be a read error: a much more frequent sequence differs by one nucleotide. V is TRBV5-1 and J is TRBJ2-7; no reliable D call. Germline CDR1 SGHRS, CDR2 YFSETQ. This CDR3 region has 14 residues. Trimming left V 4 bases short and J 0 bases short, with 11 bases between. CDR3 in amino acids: CASSGSISSYEQYF. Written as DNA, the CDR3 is TGCGCCAGCAGCGGAAGCATCAGCTCCTACGAGCAGTACTTC.

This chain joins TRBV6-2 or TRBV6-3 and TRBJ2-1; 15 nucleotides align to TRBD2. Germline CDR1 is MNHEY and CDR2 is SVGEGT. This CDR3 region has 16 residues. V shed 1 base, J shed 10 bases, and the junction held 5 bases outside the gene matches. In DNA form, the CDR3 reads TGTGCCAGCAGTTACTTGGGACTAGCGGGAGGTGGAGAGCAGTTCTTC. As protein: CASSYLGLAGGGEQFF.

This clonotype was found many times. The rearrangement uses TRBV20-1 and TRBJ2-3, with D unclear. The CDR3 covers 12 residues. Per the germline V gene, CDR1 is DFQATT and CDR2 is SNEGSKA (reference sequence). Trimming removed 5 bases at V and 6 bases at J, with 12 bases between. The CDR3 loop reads CSASDPGDTQYF. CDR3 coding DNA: TGCAGTGCTTCTGATCCGGGCGATACGCAGTATTTT.

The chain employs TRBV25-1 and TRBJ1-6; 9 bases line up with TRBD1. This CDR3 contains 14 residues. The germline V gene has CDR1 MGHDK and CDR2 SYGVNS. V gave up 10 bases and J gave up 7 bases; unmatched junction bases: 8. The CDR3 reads CATTGGGWNSPLHF. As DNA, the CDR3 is TGTGCCACTACAGGGGGCGGTTGGAATTCACCCCTCCACTTT.

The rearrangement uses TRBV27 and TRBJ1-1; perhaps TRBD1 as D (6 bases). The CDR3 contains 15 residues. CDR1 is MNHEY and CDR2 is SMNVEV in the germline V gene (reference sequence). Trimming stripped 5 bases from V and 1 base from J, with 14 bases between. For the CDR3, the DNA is TGTGCCAGCAGTCCTTCGGGACATAAGAACACTGAAGCTTTCTTT. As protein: CASSPSGHKNTEAFF.

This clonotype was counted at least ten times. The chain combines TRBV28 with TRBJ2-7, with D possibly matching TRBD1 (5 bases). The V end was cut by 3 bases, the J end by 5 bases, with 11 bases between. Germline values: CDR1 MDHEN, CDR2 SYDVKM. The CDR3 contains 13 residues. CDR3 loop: CASSFRQGHEQYF. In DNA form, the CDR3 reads TGTGCCAGCAGTTTTCGTCAGGGCCACGAGCAGTACTTC.

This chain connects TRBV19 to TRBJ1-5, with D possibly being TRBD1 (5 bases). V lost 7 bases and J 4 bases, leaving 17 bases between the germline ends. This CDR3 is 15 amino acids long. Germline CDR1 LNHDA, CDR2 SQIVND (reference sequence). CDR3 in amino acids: CASTPSRGSNQPQHF. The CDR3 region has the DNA TGTGCCAGTACCCCGAGTAGGGGATCGAATCAGCCCCAGCATTTT.

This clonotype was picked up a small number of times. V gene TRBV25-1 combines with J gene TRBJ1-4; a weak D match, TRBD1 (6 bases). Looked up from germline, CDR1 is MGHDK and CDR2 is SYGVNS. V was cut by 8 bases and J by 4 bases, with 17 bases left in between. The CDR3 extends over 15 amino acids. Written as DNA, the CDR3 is TGTGCCAGCTTCGGGGGGCTGGGATTTAATGAAAAACTGTTTTTT. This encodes CASFGGLGFNEKLFF. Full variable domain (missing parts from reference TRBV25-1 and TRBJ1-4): EADIYQTPRYLVIGTGKKITLECSQTMGHDKMYWYQQDPGMELHLIHYSYGVNSTEKGDLSSESTVSRIRTEHFPLTLESARPSHTSQYLCASFGGLGFNEKLFFGSGTQLSVL.